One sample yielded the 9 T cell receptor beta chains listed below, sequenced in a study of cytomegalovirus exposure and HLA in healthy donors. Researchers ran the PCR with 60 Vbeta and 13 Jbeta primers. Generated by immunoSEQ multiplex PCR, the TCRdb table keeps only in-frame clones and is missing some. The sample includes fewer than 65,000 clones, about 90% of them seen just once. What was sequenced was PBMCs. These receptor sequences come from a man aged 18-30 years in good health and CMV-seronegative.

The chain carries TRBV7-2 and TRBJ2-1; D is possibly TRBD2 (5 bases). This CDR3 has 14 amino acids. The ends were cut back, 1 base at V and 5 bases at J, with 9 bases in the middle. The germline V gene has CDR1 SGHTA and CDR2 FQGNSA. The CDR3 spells CASSLVGGHNEQFF. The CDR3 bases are TGTGCCAGCAGCTTAGTGGGCGGGCACAATGAGCAGTTCTTC.

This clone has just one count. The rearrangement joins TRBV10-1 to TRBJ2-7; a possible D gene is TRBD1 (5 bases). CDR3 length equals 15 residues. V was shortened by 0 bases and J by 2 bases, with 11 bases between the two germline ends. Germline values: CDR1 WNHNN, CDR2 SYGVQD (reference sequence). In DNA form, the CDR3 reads TGCGCCAGCAGTGAGTCGGTCGCAGGGCCCTACGAGCAGTACTTC. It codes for CASSESVAGPYEQYF.

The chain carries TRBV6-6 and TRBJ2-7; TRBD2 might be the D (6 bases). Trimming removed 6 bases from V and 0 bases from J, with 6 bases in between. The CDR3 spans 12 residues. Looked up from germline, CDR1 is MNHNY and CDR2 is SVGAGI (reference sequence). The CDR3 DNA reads TGTGCCAGCAGGGACTACTCCTACGAGCAGTACTTC. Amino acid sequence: CASRDYSYEQYF.

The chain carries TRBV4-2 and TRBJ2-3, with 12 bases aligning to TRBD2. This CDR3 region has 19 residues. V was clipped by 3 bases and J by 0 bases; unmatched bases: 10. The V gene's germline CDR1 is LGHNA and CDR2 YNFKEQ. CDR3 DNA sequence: TGTGCCAGCAGCCAGGAGGGGCTAGCGGGGGGGCCGAGCACAGATACGCAGTATTTT. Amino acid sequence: CASSQEGLAGGPSTDTQYF.

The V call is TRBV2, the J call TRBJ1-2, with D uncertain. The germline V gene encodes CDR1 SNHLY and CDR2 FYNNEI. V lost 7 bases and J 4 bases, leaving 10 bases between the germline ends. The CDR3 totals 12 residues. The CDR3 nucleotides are TGTGCCAGCAAGAGGGCCAGCTATGGCTACACCTTC. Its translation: CASKRASYGYTF.

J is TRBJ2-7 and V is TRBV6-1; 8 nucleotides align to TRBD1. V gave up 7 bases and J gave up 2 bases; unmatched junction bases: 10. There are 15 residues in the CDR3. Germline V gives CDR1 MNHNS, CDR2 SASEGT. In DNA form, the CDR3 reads TGTGCCAGCACAGAGAGGACAGGGCCGACCTACGAGCAGTACTTC. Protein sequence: CASTERTGPTYEQYF.

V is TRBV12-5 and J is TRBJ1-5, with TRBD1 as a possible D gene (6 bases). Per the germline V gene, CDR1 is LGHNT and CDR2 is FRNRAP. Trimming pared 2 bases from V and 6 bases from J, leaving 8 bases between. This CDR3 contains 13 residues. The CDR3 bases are TGTGCTAGTGGTTTGCAGGGGACTCAGCCCCAGCATTTT. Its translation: CASGLQGTQPQHF.

CDR3 coding DNA: TGTGCCTGGAGTGTGGGGTTAGGGGATGGCTACACCTTC. This codes for CAWSVGLGDGYTF. The chain combines TRBV30 with TRBJ1-2; a possible D gene is TRBD1 (5 bases). Trimming removed 0 bases at V and 6 bases at J, with 11 bases between. The CDR3 covers 13 residues. Germline V gene data show CDR1 as GTSNPN and CDR2 as SVGIG (reference sequence).

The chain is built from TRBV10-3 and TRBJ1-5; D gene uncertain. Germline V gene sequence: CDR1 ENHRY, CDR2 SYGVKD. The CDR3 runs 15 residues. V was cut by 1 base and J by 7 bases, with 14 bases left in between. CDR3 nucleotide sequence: TGTGCCATCAGTGAGTTTGGCGGGGATCAACAGCCCCAGCATTTT. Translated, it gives CAISEFGGDQQPQHF.